The rows below give T cell receptor beta chains drawn from one sample of a study of cytomegalovirus exposure and HLA in healthy donors. This table comes from immunoSEQ multiplex PCR, and its TCRdb copy is limited to in-frame clones, with some not included. The table shows around 190,000 clones, with roughly 75% occurring only once. Specimen: PBMCs. The receptor source for this set is a man between 40 and 49 years old in good health and CMV-seronegative. The CDR3 runs from the conserved cysteine through the conserved F or W. The D gene is left open where the match is weak. Not all rows give a size; the values are once, few, many and, for expanded clones, a class.

d_call	v_call	j_call	clone_size	cdr3_nt	cdr3_aa
NA	TRBV6-1	TRBJ1-1	NA	TGTGCCAGCCAAGGGTGGGGCTCTAACACTGAAGCTTTCTTT	CASQGWGSNTEAFF
TRBD1	TRBV5-1	TRBJ2-1	once	TGCGCCAGCAGCTTTGGGGACAGGCTATACAATGAGCAGTTCTTC	CASSFGDRLYNEQFF
NA	TRBV14	TRBJ2-7	NA	TGTGCCAGCAGCCAAACGACAGGTTGGGAGCAGTACTTC	CASSQTTGWEQYF
NA	TRBV5-1	TRBJ2-1	NA	TGCGCCAGCAGCTTGAGCACCTACAATGAGCAGTTCTTC	CASSLSTYNEQFF
TRBD1	TRBV9	TRBJ2-7	NA	TGTGCCAGCGCACCAGGGGGACAGTCCACATATAGGGGGGAGCAGTACTTC	CASAPGGQSTYRGEQYF
NA	TRBV5-1	TRBJ1-4	NA	TGCGCCAGCAGCGCAGCAACTAATGAAAAACTGTTTTTT	CASSAATNEKLFF
NA	TRBV15	TRBJ1-1	few	TGTGCCACCAGCAGAGATCTTGCGGTGAACACTGAAGCTTTCTTT	CATSRDLAVNTEAFF
TRBD1	TRBV30	TRBJ1-5	NA	TGTGCCTGGAGTGCGATTGGGACAGCTAGCAATCAGCCCCAGCATTTT	CAWSAIGTASNQPQHF
NA	TRBV4-3	TRBJ2-1	NA	TGCGCCAGCAGCCCCCGGGACTGGGACAATGAGCAGTTCTTC	CASSPRDWDNEQFF
NA	TRBV9	TRBJ2-3	NA	TGTGCCAGCAGCGTAGGGTCTAGCGCTAGCACAGATACGCAGTATTTT	CASSVGSSASTDTQYF
NA	TRBV10-3	TRBJ2-7	NA	TGTGCCATCAGCAGACAGGACGAGCAGTACTTC	CAISRQDEQYF
NA	TRBV5-6	TRBJ2-7	NA	TGTGCCAGCAGCATGGGGTCGGGGAGCTCCTACGAGCAGTACTTC	CASSMGSGSSYEQYF
NA	TRBV7-9	TRBJ2-5	NA	TGTGCCAGCAGCTCCCCACAAAGAGAGACCCAGTACTTC	CASSSPQRETQYF
NA	TRBV27	TRBJ2-6	NA	TGTGCCAGCAGTTTATCGATAGGAGGAAGCGTCCTGACTTTC	CASSLSIGGSVLTF
TRBD2	TRBV2	TRBJ2-2	NA	TGTGCCAGCCTCAGGGAAGCGGGGTCGAACACCGGGGAGCTGTTTTTT	CASLREAGSNTGELFF
NA	TRBV7-2	TRBJ2-7	NA	TGTGCCAGCAGCTTAGCGGCGGGGCGCAAGGTGTACGAGCAGTACTTC	CASSLAAGRKVYEQYF
NA	TRBV1	TRBJ1-1	once	TGCACCAGCAGCCTAGGGGGGGTCGGGACTTTCTTT	CTSSLGGVGTFF
TRBD1	TRBV5-1	TRBJ2-3	NA	TGCGCCAGCACCACAGGGACAGGGGGCGGCACAGATACGCAGTATTTT	CASTTGTGGGTDTQYF
TRBD1	TRBV15	TRBJ1-4	NA	TGTGCCACCAGCAGAGATAAGGGGACAGGGGAAAAACTGTTTTTT	CATSRDKGTGEKLFF
TRBD2	TRBV5-1	TRBJ2-2	NA	TGCGCCAGCAGGGAAGGGACTAGCGGGACGGTGCGTACCGGGGAGCTGTTTTTT	CASREGTSGTVRTGELFF
TRBD2	TRBV5-1	TRBJ2-7	few	TGCGCCAGCAGCTTGGCTAGCGGGGTGTACGAGCAGTACTTC	CASSLASGVYEQYF
TRBD2	TRBV29-1	TRBJ2-1	few	TGCAGCGTTCAAGCGGGAGGGCCTTTGGGTGAGCAGTTCTTC	CSVQAGGPLGEQFF
TRBD2	TRBV6-6	TRBJ2-7	NA	TGTGCCAGCAGTTACTCCGCTAGCGGGGCGTCCTACGAGCAGTACTTC	CASSYSASGASYEQYF
NA	TRBV18	TRBJ1-1	once	TGTGCCAGCTCTAACAAAAACACTGAAGCTTTCTTT	CASSNKNTEAFF
TRBD1	TRBV2	TRBJ2-2	NA	TGTGCCAGCAGCCCCACTACAACAGGGGCCGGGGAGCTGTTTTTT	CASSPTTTGAGELFF
NA	TRBV6-5	TRBJ2-2	NA	TGTGCCAGCATAAGGGAAGGTACCGGGGAACTGTTTTTT	CASIREGTGELFF
NA	TRBV12-5	TRBJ1-1	NA	TGTGCTAGTGTTCTCCCGGGGGGGGGCCATTACACTGAAGCTTTCTTT	CASVLPGGGHYTEAFF
NA	TRBV5-4	TRBJ1-1	NA	TGTGCCAGCAGCTTGGAGGGTCGCGGGGGCACTGAAGCTTTCTTT	CASSLEGRGGTEAFF